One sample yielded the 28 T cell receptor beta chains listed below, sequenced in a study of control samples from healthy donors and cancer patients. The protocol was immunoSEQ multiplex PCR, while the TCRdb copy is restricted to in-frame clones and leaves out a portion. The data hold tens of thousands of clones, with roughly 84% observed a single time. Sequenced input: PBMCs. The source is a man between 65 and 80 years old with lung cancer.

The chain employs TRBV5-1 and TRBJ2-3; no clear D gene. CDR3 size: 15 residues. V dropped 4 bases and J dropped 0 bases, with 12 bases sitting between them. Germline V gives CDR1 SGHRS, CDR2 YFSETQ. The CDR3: CASSEDLRSTDTQYF. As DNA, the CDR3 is TGCGCCAGCAGCGAAGACCTGAGGAGCACAGATACGCAGTATTTT.

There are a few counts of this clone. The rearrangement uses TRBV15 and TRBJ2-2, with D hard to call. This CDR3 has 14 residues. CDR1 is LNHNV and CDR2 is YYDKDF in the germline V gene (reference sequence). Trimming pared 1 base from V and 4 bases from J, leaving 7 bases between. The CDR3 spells CATSRGAFTGELFF. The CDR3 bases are TGTGCCACCAGCAGAGGGGCCTTCACCGGGGAGCTGTTTTTT.

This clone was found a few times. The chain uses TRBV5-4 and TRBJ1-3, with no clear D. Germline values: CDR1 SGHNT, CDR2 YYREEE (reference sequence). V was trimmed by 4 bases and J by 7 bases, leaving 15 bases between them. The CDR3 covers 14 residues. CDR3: CASSERRARNTIYF. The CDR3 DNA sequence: TGTGCCAGCAGCGAGCGACGGGCCCGGAACACCATATATTTT.

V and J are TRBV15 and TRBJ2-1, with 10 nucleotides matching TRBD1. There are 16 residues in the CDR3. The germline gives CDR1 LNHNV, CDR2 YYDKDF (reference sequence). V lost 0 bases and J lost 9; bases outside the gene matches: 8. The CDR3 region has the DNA TGTGCCACCAGCAGAGATTTGGGGACAGGGGTAGGTGAGCAGTTCTTC. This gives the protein CATSRDLGTGVGEQFF.

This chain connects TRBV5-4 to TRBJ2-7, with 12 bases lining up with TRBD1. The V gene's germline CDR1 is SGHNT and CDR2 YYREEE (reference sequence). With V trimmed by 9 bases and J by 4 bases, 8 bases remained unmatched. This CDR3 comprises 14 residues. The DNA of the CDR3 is TGTGCCACCGGGACAGGGGGCTGGTTTTACGAGCAGTACTTC. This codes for CATGTGGWFYEQYF. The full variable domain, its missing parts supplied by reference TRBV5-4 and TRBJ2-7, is ETGVTQSPTHLIKTRGQQVTLRCSSQSGHNTVSWYQQALGQGPQFIFQYYREEENGRGNFPPRFSGLQFPNYSSELNVNALELDDSALYLCATGTGGWFYEQYFGPGTRLTVT.

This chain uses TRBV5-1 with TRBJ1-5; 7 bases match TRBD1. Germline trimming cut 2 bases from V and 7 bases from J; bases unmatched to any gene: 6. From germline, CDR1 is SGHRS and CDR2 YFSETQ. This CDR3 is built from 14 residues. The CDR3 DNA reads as TGCGCCAGCAGCTTAAGGGGGCGGGGGCAGCCCCAGCATTTT. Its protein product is CASSLRGRGQPQHF.

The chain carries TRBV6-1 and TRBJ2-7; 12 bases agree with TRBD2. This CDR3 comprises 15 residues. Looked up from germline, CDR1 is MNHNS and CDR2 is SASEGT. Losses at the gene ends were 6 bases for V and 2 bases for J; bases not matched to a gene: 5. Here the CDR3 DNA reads TGTGCCAGCAGCCTCGGGACTAGCGGGCCCTACGAGCAGTACTTC. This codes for CASSLGTSGPYEQYF.

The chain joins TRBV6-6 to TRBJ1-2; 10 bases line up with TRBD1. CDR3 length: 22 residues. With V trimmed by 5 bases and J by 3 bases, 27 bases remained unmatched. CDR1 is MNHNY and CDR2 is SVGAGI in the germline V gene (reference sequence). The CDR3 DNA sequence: TGTGCCAGCAGTCGCGCCTTAAGACAGGGGGCGCCCAGCCCAGATATCTACTATGGCTACACCTTC. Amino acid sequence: CASSRALRQGAPSPDIYYGYTF.

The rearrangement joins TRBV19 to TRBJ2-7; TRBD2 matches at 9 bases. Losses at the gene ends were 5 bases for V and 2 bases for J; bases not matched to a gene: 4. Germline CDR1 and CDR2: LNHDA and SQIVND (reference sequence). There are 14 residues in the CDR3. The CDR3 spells CASSQKRGAYEQYF. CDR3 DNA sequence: TGTGCCAGTAGTCAGAAGCGGGGGGCCTACGAGCAGTACTTC.

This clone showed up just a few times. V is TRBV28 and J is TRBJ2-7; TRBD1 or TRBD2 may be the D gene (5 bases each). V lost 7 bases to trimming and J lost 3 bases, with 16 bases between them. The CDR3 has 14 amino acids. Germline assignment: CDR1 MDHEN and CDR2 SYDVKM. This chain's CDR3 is CASTLRQGVYEQYF. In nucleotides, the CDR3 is TGTGCCAGCACCCTTCGGCAGGGAGTCTACGAGCAGTACTTC.

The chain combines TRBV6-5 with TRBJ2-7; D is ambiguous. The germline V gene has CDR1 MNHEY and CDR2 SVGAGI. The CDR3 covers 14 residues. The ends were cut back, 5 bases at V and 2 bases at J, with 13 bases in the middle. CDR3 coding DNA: TGTGCCAGCAGTCCAAAGACGGAAGCCTACGAGCAGTACTTC. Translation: CASSPKTEAYEQYF.

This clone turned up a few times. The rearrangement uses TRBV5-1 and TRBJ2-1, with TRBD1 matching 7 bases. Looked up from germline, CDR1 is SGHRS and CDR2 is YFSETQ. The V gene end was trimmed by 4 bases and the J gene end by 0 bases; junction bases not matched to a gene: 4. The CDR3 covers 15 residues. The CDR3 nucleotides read TGCGCCAGCAGCACCACAGGGGACTCCTACAATGAGCAGTTCTTC. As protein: CASSTTGDSYNEQFF.

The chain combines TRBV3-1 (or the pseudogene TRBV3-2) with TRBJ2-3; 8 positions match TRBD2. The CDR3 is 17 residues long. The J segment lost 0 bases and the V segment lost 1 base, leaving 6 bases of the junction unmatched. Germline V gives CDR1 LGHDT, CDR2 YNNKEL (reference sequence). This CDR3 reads CASSQGTSGPSTDTQYF. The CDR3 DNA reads TGTGCCAGCAGCCAAGGCACTAGCGGACCGAGCACAGATACGCAGTATTTT.

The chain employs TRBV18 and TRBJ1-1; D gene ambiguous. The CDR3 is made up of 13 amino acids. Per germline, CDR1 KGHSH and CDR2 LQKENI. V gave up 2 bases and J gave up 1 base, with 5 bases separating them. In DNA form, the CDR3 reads TGTGCCAGCTCACCAGTCTCGAACACTGAAGCTTTCTTT. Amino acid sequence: CASSPVSNTEAFF.

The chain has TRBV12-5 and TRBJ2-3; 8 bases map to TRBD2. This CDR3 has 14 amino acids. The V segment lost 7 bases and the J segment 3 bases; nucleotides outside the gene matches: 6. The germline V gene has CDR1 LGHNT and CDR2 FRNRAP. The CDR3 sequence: CASAPGGGTDTQYF. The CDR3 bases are TGTGCTAGTGCCCCTGGCGGGGGGACAGATACGCAGTATTTT.

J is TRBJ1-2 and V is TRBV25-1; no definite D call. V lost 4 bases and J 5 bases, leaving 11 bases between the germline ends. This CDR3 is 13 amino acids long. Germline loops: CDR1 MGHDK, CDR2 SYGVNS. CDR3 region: CASSGSPPYGYTF. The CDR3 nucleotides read TGTGCCAGCAGTGGGTCACCCCCGTATGGCTACACCTTC.

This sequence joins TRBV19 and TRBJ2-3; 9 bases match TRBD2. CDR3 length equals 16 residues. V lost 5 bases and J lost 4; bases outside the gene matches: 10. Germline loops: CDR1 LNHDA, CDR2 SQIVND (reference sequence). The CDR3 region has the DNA TGTGCCAGTAGTTCCTTCGCGCGGGGGGGGGCAGATACGCAGTATTTT. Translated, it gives CASSSFARGGADTQYF. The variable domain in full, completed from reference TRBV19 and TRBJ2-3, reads DGGITQSPKYLFRKEGQNVTLSCEQNLNHDAMYWYRQDPGQGLRLIYYSQIVNDFQKGDIAEGYSVSREKKESFPLTVTSAQKNPTAFYLCASSSFARGGADTQYFGPGTRLTVL.

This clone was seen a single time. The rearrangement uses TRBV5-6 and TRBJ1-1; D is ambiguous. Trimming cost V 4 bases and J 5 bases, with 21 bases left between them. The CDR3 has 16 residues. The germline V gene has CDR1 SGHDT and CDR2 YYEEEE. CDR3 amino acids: CASSLPTSAPGTEAFF. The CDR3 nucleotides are TGTGCCAGCAGCCTACCAACAAGCGCGCCTGGGACTGAAGCTTTCTTT. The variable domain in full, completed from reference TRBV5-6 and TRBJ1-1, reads DAGVTQSPTHLIKTRGQQVTLRCSPKSGHDTVSWYQQALGQGPQFIFQYYEEEERQRGNFPDRFSGHQFPNYSSELNVNALLLGDSALYLCASSLPTSAPGTEAFFGQGTRLTVV.

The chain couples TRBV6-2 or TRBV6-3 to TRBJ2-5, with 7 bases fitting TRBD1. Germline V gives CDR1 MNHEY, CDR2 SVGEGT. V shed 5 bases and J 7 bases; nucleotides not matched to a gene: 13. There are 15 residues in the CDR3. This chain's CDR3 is CASSTGTVKTGTQYF. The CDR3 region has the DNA TGTGCCAGCAGTACCGGGACAGTAAAGACGGGGACCCAGTACTTC.

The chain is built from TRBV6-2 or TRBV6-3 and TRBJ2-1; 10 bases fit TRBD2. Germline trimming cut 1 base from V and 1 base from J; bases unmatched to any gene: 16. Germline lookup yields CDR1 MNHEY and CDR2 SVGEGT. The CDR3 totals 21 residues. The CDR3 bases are TGTGCCAGCAGTTACTTGCCCATCACTAGCGGGGTCCGCCCATCCTACAATGAGCAGTTCTTC. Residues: CASSYLPITSGVRPSYNEQFF.

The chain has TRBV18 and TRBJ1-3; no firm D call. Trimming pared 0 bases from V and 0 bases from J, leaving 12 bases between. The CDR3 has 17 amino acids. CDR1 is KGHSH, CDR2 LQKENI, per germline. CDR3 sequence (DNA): TGTGCCAGCTCACCACCTAACGGACTTACCTCTGGAAACACCATATATTTT. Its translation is CASSPPNGLTSGNTIYF.

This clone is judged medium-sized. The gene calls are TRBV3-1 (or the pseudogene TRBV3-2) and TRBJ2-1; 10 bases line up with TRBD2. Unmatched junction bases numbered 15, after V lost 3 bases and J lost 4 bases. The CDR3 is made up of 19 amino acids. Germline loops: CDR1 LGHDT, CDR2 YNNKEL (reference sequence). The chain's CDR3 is CASSHLNPLTSGVYNEQFF. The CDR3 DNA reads TGTGCCAGCAGCCACTTAAACCCCCTTACTAGCGGGGTTTACAATGAGCAGTTCTTC.

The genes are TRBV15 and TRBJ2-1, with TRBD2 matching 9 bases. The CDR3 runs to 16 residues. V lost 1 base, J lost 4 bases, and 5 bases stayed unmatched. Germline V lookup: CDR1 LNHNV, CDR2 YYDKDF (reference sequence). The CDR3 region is CATSRARLAVYNEQFF. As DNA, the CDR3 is TGTGCCACCAGCAGAGCACGACTAGCGGTTTACAATGAGCAGTTCTTC.

This CDR3 reads CASSPPGKRGSTDTQYF. The CDR3 DNA is TGTGCCAGCTCACCACCGGGGAAGCGGGGAAGCACAGATACGCAGTATTTT. The chain joins TRBV18 to TRBJ2-3; 7 bases line up with TRBD2. J was trimmed by 0 bases and V by 0 bases; bases with no gene match: 6. CDR3 length equals 17 residues. Germline V gene data show CDR1 as KGHSH and CDR2 as LQKENI.

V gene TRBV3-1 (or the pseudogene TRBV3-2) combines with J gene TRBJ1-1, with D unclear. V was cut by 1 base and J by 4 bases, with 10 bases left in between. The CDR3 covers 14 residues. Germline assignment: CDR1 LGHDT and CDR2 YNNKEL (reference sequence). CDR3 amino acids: CASSQVGGFTEAFF. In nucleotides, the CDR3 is TGTGCCAGCAGCCAAGTCGGCGGTTTCACTGAAGCTTTCTTT.

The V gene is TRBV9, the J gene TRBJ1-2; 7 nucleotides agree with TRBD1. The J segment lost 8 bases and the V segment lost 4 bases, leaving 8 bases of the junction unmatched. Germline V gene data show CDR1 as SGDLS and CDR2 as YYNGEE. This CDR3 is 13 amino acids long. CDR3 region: CASSPMTGNGYTF. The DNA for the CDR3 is TGTGCCAGCAGCCCTATGACAGGGAACGGCTACACCTTC. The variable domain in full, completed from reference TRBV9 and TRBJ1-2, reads DSGVTQTPKHLITATGQRVTLRCSPRSGDLSVYWYQQSLDQGLQFLIQYYNGEERAKGNILERFSAQQFPDLHSELNLSSLELGDSALYFCASSPMTGNGYTFGSGTRLTVV.

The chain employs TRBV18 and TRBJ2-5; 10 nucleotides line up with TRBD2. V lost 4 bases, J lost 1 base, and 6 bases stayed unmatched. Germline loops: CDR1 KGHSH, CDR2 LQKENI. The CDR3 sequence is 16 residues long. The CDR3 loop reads CASSLLAGASQETQYF. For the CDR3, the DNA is TGTGCCAGCTCACTCCTAGCGGGGGCCAGCCAAGAGACCCAGTACTTC.

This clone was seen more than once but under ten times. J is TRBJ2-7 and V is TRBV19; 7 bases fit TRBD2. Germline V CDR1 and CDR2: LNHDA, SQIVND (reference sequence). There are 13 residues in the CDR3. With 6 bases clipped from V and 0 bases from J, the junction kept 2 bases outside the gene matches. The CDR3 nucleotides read TGTGCCAGTAGACGCGGGAGCTCCTACGAGCAGTACTTC. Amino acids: CASRRGSSYEQYF.